The sequence of this T cell receptor (beta chain) was determined in a study of blood T cell repertoires in COVID-19. Study as a whole: Collection of acute and convalescent COVID-19 samples took place in the United States, Italy and Spain. From T cells, B-cell-depleted T cells, or PBMCs came the material, which was cDNA or gDNA.

Original data processing: By means of reference gene primer amplification, nucleated cell counts were estimated. Sequencing used immunoSEQ multiplex PCR; TCRdb keeps in-frame clones, though not all of them. The V and J calls and clone size were taken over from that table, and D and trimming were inferred from the DNA. The sample contains about 210,000 clones, 89% of which appear only once. The source material was peripheral blood. The receptor comes from a middle-aged woman with acute or convalescent COVID-19.

CDR3 sequence: CASSASGTGPHRTGELFF. In DNA, the CDR3 is TGTGCCAGCAGCGCCTCCGGGACAGGGCCTCATCGCACCGGGGAGCTGTTTTTT. The rearrangement uses TRBV9 and TRBJ2-2; 9 bases agree with TRBD1. Germline assignment: CDR1 SGDLS and CDR2 YYNGEE. V dropped 3 bases and J dropped 4; count of bases not matched to a gene: 13. The CDR3 loop spans 18 amino acids.